This section outlines one T cell receptor (beta chain) sequence together with its context. Its antigen is unidentified. Produced via immunoSEQ multiplex PCR; TCRdb's table is partial and in-frame only. The sample carries fewer than 85,000 clones, about 92% recorded once. The data were obtained in a study of T cell responses to AZD1222 COVID-19 vaccine. Findings and caveats of the study: It should be noted that donors were predominantly white British and more often female, and clonal diversity was possibly underestimated.

Germline V gene data show CDR1 as MNHEY and CDR2 as SVGEGT. CDR3 size: 14 residues. Trimming took 6 bases from V and 2 from J, leaving 14 bases between them. V usage is TRBV6-2 or TRBV6-3 and J usage is TRBJ2-7; D call uncertain. The sequences come from peripheral blood, collected on day 0 of MenACWY control vaccination. This receptor was obtained from an adult in good health. The CDR3, as DNA: TGTGCCAGCAGCCACCCGGGCGGCACCTACGAGCAGTACTTC. Residues: CASSHPGGTYEQYF.